Listed below are T cell receptor beta chains from one sample, sequenced in a study of control samples from healthy donors and cancer patients. TCRdb keeps only in-frame clones here, not all; method: immunoSEQ multiplex PCR. The table includes roughly 34,000 clones, about 88% detected once. The sequenced sample was PBMCs. These receptors were obtained from a woman between 35 and 50 years old with lung cancer. The conserved cysteine and the conserved F or W are not part of the CDR3 here. A D gene is named only where the DNA matches it firmly. Some rows have no size entry. The others give once, few or many, or a class for an expanded clone.

v_gene: TRBV19; d_gene: NA; abundance: once; CDR3aa: ASSPPGSRGEKLF
v_gene: TRBV4-3; d_gene: NA; abundance: NA; CDR3aa: ASSQDRETAETQY
v_gene: TRBV27; d_gene: NA; abundance: NA; CDR3aa: ASSLSSPPSGGYT
v_gene: TRBV11-3; d_gene: TRBD1; abundance: NA; CDR3aa: ASSASRGVGYT
v_gene: TRBV7-7; d_gene: NA; abundance: NA; CDR3aa: ASSSSRGETQY
v_gene: TRBV19; d_gene: TRBD1; abundance: NA; CDR3aa: ASSIEAGGYTGELF
v_gene: TRBV9; d_gene: NA; abundance: NA; CDR3aa: ASSVGGDSYNEQF
v_gene: TRBV5-4; d_gene: TRBD1; abundance: NA; CDR3aa: ASSSSPGQGYEQY
v_gene: TRBV11-2; d_gene: TRBD1; abundance: NA; CDR3aa: ASSSSGTGHEQY
v_gene: TRBV5-1; d_gene: TRBD2; abundance: NA; CDR3aa: ASSLDLAGGNEQF
v_gene: TRBV20-1; d_gene: TRBD2; abundance: NA; CDR3aa: SAGTSNEQF
v_gene: TRBV3-1/TRBV3-2; d_gene: TRBD2; abundance: NA; CDR3aa: ASSLLAGYLQETQY
v_gene: TRBV15; d_gene: TRBD2; abundance: NA; CDR3aa: ATSRVGLAGGRSYEQY
v_gene: TRBV12-5; d_gene: NA; abundance: once; CDR3aa: ASGMTGNTEAF
v_gene: TRBV28; d_gene: NA; abundance: NA; CDR3aa: ASSPSGRNTEAF
v_gene: TRBV11-2; d_gene: NA; abundance: NA; CDR3aa: ASSLGADGYT
v_gene: TRBV28; d_gene: TRBD2; abundance: NA; CDR3aa: ASTHASGDYEQY
v_gene: TRBV6-5; d_gene: TRBD1; abundance: NA; CDR3aa: ASSLDRGPEETQY
v_gene: TRBV9; d_gene: TRBD1; abundance: NA; CDR3aa: ASSSTGQGQSPLH
v_gene: TRBV6-5; d_gene: TRBD1; abundance: NA; CDR3aa: ASSLGADRAHGYT
v_gene: TRBV7-9; d_gene: NA; abundance: NA; CDR3aa: ASSLSRDTEAF
v_gene: TRBV4-3; d_gene: TRBD1; abundance: NA; CDR3aa: ASRWDRGSNEQF
v_gene: TRBV30; d_gene: NA; abundance: NA; CDR3aa: ARTFMNTEAF
v_gene: TRBV30; d_gene: TRBD1; abundance: NA; CDR3aa: AWSLGTGDGGQY
v_gene: TRBV11-2; d_gene: NA; abundance: NA; CDR3aa: ASSPVRDTEAF
v_gene: TRBV18; d_gene: NA; abundance: NA; CDR3aa: ASSPTGPTNEKLF
v_gene: TRBV3-1/TRBV3-2; d_gene: TRBD1; abundance: NA; CDR3aa: ASSRNRGTNEKLF
v_gene: TRBV6-4; d_gene: NA; abundance: NA; CDR3aa: ASSDSPREAF
v_gene: TRBV18; d_gene: NA; abundance: NA; CDR3aa: ASSPLRLNTEAF
v_gene: TRBV19; d_gene: NA; abundance: NA; CDR3aa: ASSIVPGTNEKLF
v_gene: TRBV4-2; d_gene: NA; abundance: NA; CDR3aa: ASSQSPPSSNEKLF
v_gene: TRBV5-1; d_gene: NA; abundance: NA; CDR3aa: ASSLSTLGDTQY
v_gene: TRBV28; d_gene: NA; abundance: NA; CDR3aa: AAMGNTGELF
v_gene: TRBV29-1; d_gene: NA; abundance: NA; CDR3aa: SVEFPGGESSYEQY
v_gene: TRBV7-9; d_gene: TRBD1; abundance: NA; CDR3aa: ASSHRGGVTEAF
v_gene: TRBV30; d_gene: TRBD1; abundance: NA; CDR3aa: AWSQNRGNYGYT
v_gene: TRBV28; d_gene: NA; abundance: NA; CDR3aa: ASSLGSSGELF
v_gene: TRBV28; d_gene: TRBD2; abundance: once; CDR3aa: ASSLLAELYNEQF
v_gene: TRBV5-6; d_gene: TRBD1; abundance: NA; CDR3aa: ASSLDRGITEAF
v_gene: TRBV3-1/TRBV3-2; d_gene: NA; abundance: NA; CDR3aa: ASSHFGRYNEQF
v_gene: TRBV19; d_gene: NA; abundance: NA; CDR3aa: ASRGGSDTDTQY
v_gene: TRBV3-1/TRBV3-2; d_gene: TRBD1; abundance: NA; CDR3aa: ASSPGTGRLDYGYT
v_gene: TRBV7-8; d_gene: TRBD1; abundance: NA; CDR3aa: ASSPQTGTTTGEQY
v_gene: TRBV11-2; d_gene: TRBD1; abundance: NA; CDR3aa: ASSATGTGKRYEQY
v_gene: TRBV2; d_gene: NA; abundance: NA; CDR3aa: ASSEYGASSYEQY
v_gene: TRBV6-2/TRBV6-3; d_gene: NA; abundance: NA; CDR3aa: ASSYRGENTGELF
v_gene: TRBV7-8; d_gene: NA; abundance: NA; CDR3aa: ASSLQPYEVYGYT
v_gene: TRBV2; d_gene: NA; abundance: once; CDR3aa: ASSAGRSTDTQY
v_gene: TRBV18; d_gene: NA; abundance: NA; CDR3aa: ASSLQSSGANVLT
v_gene: TRBV6-1; d_gene: TRBD1; abundance: NA; CDR3aa: ASSEDPLETGTANTGELF
v_gene: TRBV18; d_gene: NA; abundance: NA; CDR3aa: ASSPGIRARETQY
v_gene: TRBV5-6; d_gene: TRBD1; abundance: once; CDR3aa: ASSSRGRETQY
v_gene: TRBV11-3; d_gene: TRBD1; abundance: NA; CDR3aa: ASSQRGQGGSNEKLF
v_gene: TRBV9; d_gene: NA; abundance: NA; CDR3aa: ASSVQDSLMNTEAF
v_gene: TRBV6-2/TRBV6-3; d_gene: TRBD1; abundance: NA; CDR3aa: ASSYPDRGLMLYEQY
v_gene: TRBV4-1; d_gene: NA; abundance: NA; CDR3aa: ATRPPGTRGYT
v_gene: TRBV5-4; d_gene: NA; abundance: NA; CDR3aa: ASSTEVGANVLT